Listed below are T cell receptor beta chains from one sample, sequenced in a study of circulating and synovial CD4+ cells in juvenile arthritis. Profiled with immunoSEQ multiplex PCR; TCRdb holds only in-frame clones, not every one. The sample holds approximately 35,000 clones, 90% to 95% seen once. Sequencing was performed on CD4+ T cells from blood. The receptor source for this set is a human donor with juvenile idiopathic arthritis. Each CDR3 is given with its conserved first and last residue. D genes are given only for firm matches. Clone sizes are given selectively: once, few, many, or a class where the clone is expanded.

J: TRBJ2-1; size: -; D: -; V: TRBV7-2; DNA: TGTGCCAGCAGCTTAGATGCTAGCTTCTACAATGAGCAGTTCTTC; CDR3: CASSLDASFYNEQFF
J: TRBJ1-4; size: -; D: TRBD1; V: TRBV5-4; DNA: TGTGCCAGCAGCCGAGGACAGGGTGGAACTAATGAAAAACTGTTTTTT; CDR3: CASSRGQGGTNEKLFF
J: TRBJ1-5; size: -; D: TRBD1; V: TRBV28; DNA: TGTGCCAGCAGGGACAGGAGCAATCAGCCCCAGCATTTT; CDR3: CASRDRSNQPQHF
J: TRBJ1-5; size: -; D: -; V: TRBV6-1; DNA: TGTGCCACCCAGGGGCGCAACCAGCCCCAGCATTTT; CDR3: CATQGRNQPQHF
J: TRBJ1-1; size: once; D: -; V: TRBV7-2; DNA: TGTGCCAGCAGCTGGGACAAGGGCACTGAAGCTTTCTTT; CDR3: CASSWDKGTEAFF
J: TRBJ1-2; size: -; D: TRBD1; V: TRBV18; DNA: TGTGCCAGCTCCTCGCAGGGGGCTTATGGCTACACCTTC; CDR3: CASSSQGAYGYTF
J: TRBJ2-1; size: -; D: TRBD2; V: TRBV7-9; DNA: TGTGCCAGCAGTCCCGGGACTACCTCCTCCTACAATGAGCAGTTCTTC; CDR3: CASSPGTTSSYNEQFF
J: TRBJ2-1; size: -; D: TRBD1; V: TRBV19; DNA: TGTGCCAGTAGTATAGCCGGGACAGGGGGTTGGAATGAGCAGTTCTTC; CDR3: CASSIAGTGGWNEQFF
J: TRBJ1-6; size: -; D: -; V: TRBV28; DNA: TGTGCCAGCATCGGCGGAATGAATTCACCCCTCCACTTT; CDR3: CASIGGMNSPLHF
J: TRBJ2-7; size: -; D: TRBD2; V: TRBV5-1; DNA: TGCGCCAGCAGCCATGGGACTAGCTCCTACGAGCAGTACTTC; CDR3: CASSHGTSSYEQYF
J: TRBJ1-2; size: -; D: -; V: TRBV28; DNA: TGTGCCAGCAGTTTATGGGCGGATGGCTACACCTTC; CDR3: CASSLWADGYTF
J: TRBJ1-2; size: -; D: TRBD1; V: TRBV28; DNA: TGTGCCAGCAGTCTCGGACAGGGCGTCTATGGCTACACCTTC; CDR3: CASSLGQGVYGYTF
J: TRBJ2-1; size: -; D: -; V: TRBV9; DNA: TGTGCCAGCACCCATGACGCTAGCCGGATCAATGAGCAGTTCTTC; CDR3: CASTHDASRINEQFF
J: TRBJ1-1; size: -; D: -; V: TRBV6-1; DNA: TGTGCCAGTACCAGGGTCGGCACTGAAGCTTTCTTT; CDR3: CASTRVGTEAFF
J: TRBJ2-1; size: -; D: TRBD2; V: TRBV19; DNA: TGTGCCAGTAGTTCGACTAGCGGGCATGCCAATGAGCAGTTCTTC; CDR3: CASSSTSGHANEQFF
J: TRBJ2-7; size: -; D: TRBD1; V: TRBV7-8; DNA: TGTGCCAGCAGGAAACAGGGGAACGAGCAGTACTTC; CDR3: CASRKQGNEQYF
J: TRBJ1-5; size: once; D: TRBD1; V: TRBV25-1; DNA: TGTGCCAGCGCAGGGGGGTCGAATCAGCCCCAGCATTTT; CDR3: CASAGGSNQPQHF
J: TRBJ2-3; size: -; D: TRBD2; V: TRBV7-2; DNA: TGTGCCAGCAGCAGGACTAGCGGGAGTGGTGATACGCAGTATTTT; CDR3: CASSRTSGSGDTQYF
J: TRBJ1-2; size: -; D: -; V: TRBV6-1; DNA: TGTGCCAGCAGTTCGCCCTACGATAACTATGGCTACACCTTC; CDR3: CASSSPYDNYGYTF
J: TRBJ1-1; size: -; D: TRBD1; V: TRBV28; DNA: TGTGCCAGCAGTTTATTGTTATGGGACAGGGGCATGAACACTGAAGCTTTCTTT; CDR3: CASSLLLWDRGMNTEAFF
J: TRBJ1-1; size: -; D: TRBD1; V: TRBV11-2; DNA: TGTGCCAGCAGCTCTGGACAGGGGCTATCTTTGAACACTGAAGCTTTCTTT; CDR3: CASSSGQGLSLNTEAFF
J: TRBJ2-7; size: -; D: -; V: TRBV28; DNA: TGTGCCAGCAGCTCAGTGTACGAGCAGTACTTC; CDR3: CASSSVYEQYF
J: TRBJ2-3; size: -; D: -; V: TRBV28; DNA: TGTGCCAGCAGTGTGGGAGTGCGAAATACGCAGTATTTT; CDR3: CASSVGVRNTQYF
J: TRBJ2-7; size: -; D: TRBD1; V: TRBV10-3; DNA: TGTGCCATCAGTGGTGGGACAGAGCTCCACGAGCAGTACTTC; CDR3: CAISGGTELHEQYF
J: TRBJ2-5; size: -; D: TRBD1; V: TRBV7-8; DNA: TGTGCCAGCAGCTTAGACAGGGGCCTAAAAGAGACCCAGTACTTC; CDR3: CASSLDRGLKETQYF
J: TRBJ1-2; size: -; D: -; V: TRBV5-6; DNA: TGTGCCAGCAGCCCGGACGGCCCGGACAGCTATGGCTACACCTTC; CDR3: CASSPDGPDSYGYTF
J: TRBJ2-5; size: -; D: -; V: TRBV9; DNA: TGTGCCAGCAGCGTAGGTCAGGGGCGGGAGACCCAGTACTTC; CDR3: CASSVGQGRETQYF
J: TRBJ2-7; size: -; D: TRBD1; V: TRBV27; DNA: TGTGCCAGCAGTCCCCAGGGACAGGGACCCTACGAGCAGTACTTC; CDR3: CASSPQGQGPYEQYF
J: TRBJ2-3; size: -; D: TRBD2; V: TRBV7-3; DNA: TGTGCCAGCAGCGACCCGATAGCGGGAGGGACAGATACGCAGTATTTT; CDR3: CASSDPIAGGTDTQYF
J: TRBJ2-7; size: -; D: -; V: TRBV4-1; DNA: TGCGCCAGCAGCCAAGTTGGGCAGGGCCCGCTGGGGCAGTACTTC; CDR3: CASSQVGQGPLGQYF
J: TRBJ2-7; size: -; D: TRBD2; V: TRBV6-5; DNA: TGTGCCAGCAGGGACACCGGGACTAGCGGGGGAGTTGACTTC; CDR3: CASRDTGTSGGVDF
J: TRBJ1-2; size: -; D: -; V: TRBV6-5; DNA: TGTGCCAGCAGGAGGACAAGTACTCTATATGGCTACACCTTC; CDR3: CASRRTSTLYGYTF
J: TRBJ2-6; size: -; D: -; V: TRBV9; DNA: TGTGCCAGCAGCGTTACGCCGGGACATCTGATCTCTGGGGCCAACGTCCTGACTTTC; CDR3: CASSVTPGHLISGANVLTF
J: TRBJ1-5; size: -; D: TRBD1; V: TRBV28; DNA: TGTGCCTCCGGCGACAGGGAGAATCAGCCCCAGCATTTT; CDR3: CASGDRENQPQHF
J: TRBJ2-7; size: -; D: TRBD2; V: TRBV10-3; DNA: TGTGCCATCAGTGAGCGACTAGCGGGACCCGAGCAGTACTTC; CDR3: CAISERLAGPEQYF
J: TRBJ2-5; size: -; D: -; V: TRBV9; DNA: TGTGCCAGCAGCGGGTCCCAAGGTCGCGGGGAGACCCAGTACTTC; CDR3: CASSGSQGRGETQYF
J: TRBJ2-2; size: -; D: -; V: TRBV30; DNA: TGTGCCTGGAACGTAATTGGTAGCGGGGAGCTGTTTTTT; CDR3: CAWNVIGSGELFF
J: TRBJ1-2; size: -; D: -; V: TRBV7-9; DNA: TGTGCCAGCAGCTTAGAGGCGGGGGACCGCTACACCTTC; CDR3: CASSLEAGDRYTF
J: TRBJ2-7; size: -; D: TRBD1; V: TRBV6-1; DNA: TGTGCCAGCGTAGACAGGGGACACTACGAGCAGTACTTC; CDR3: CASVDRGHYEQYF
J: TRBJ2-3; size: -; D: -; V: TRBV30; DNA: TGTGCCTGGAGCCCCGCGTCAAGCACAGATACGCAGTATTTT; CDR3: CAWSPASSTDTQYF
J: TRBJ1-5; size: -; D: TRBD1; V: TRBV19; DNA: TGTGCCAGTACCGCCGGGACAGGGGTCAATCAGCCCCAGCATTTT; CDR3: CASTAGTGVNQPQHF
J: TRBJ1-1; size: -; D: TRBD1; V: TRBV30; DNA: TGTGCCGCGACAGGGTACGCTGAAGCTTTCTTT; CDR3: CAATGYAEAFF
J: TRBJ2-1; size: -; D: TRBD2; V: TRBV9; DNA: TGTGCCAGCAGCGGTTTGGGACTAATTATCAATGAGCAGTTCTTC; CDR3: CASSGLGLIINEQFF
J: TRBJ2-3; size: -; D: -; V: TRBV5-6; DNA: TGTGCCAGCAGCTTGGGGGCAAGAATCACAGATACGCAGTATTTT; CDR3: CASSLGARITDTQYF
J: TRBJ2-2; size: -; D: -; V: TRBV28; DNA: TGTGCCAGCAGTTTATTAGGGAGTGGCACCGGGGAGCTGTTTTTT; CDR3: CASSLLGSGTGELFF
J: TRBJ2-7; size: -; D: -; V: TRBV19; DNA: TGTGCCAGTAGAGGGGCAGATCTTCCTTCCTACGAGCAGTACTTC; CDR3: CASRGADLPSYEQYF
J: TRBJ2-7; size: -; D: -; V: TRBV7-3; DNA: TGTGCCAGCAGCTTCTCGGGATCCTACGAGCAGTACTTC; CDR3: CASSFSGSYEQYF
J: TRBJ1-4; size: -; D: -; V: TRBV4-1; DNA: TGCGCCAGCAGCCGTCGCGTGGGCCAGGGCGATGAAAAACTGTTTTTT; CDR3: CASSRRVGQGDEKLFF
J: TRBJ2-5; size: -; D: TRBD2; V: TRBV28; DNA: TGTGCCAGCAGTTTCTTAGCGGGAGTTGGGATAAAAGAGACCCAGTACTTC; CDR3: CASSFLAGVGIKETQYF
J: TRBJ1-1; size: -; D: -; V: TRBV9; DNA: TGTGCCAGCAGCGTAGCTGTGGGCAGAGACACTGAAGCTTTCTTT; CDR3: CASSVAVGRDTEAFF
J: TRBJ2-3; size: -; D: -; V: TRBV7-2; DNA: TGTGCCAGCAGCCCTGTAGCCACAGATACGCAGTATTTT; CDR3: CASSPVATDTQYF
J: TRBJ1-2; size: -; D: -; V: TRBV5-4; DNA: TGTGCCAGCAGTTCGGAACAGGGTGTGGGCTACACCTTC; CDR3: CASSSEQGVGYTF
J: TRBJ1-3; size: -; D: TRBD1; V: TRBV7-2; DNA: TGTGCCAGCAGCTTAGCCTCGACAGGGACTGGAAACACCATATATTTT; CDR3: CASSLASTGTGNTIYF
J: TRBJ1-2; size: -; D: -; V: TRBV7-2; DNA: TGTGCCAGCAGCTTAGCACAGGGCCCCTATGGCTACACCTTC; CDR3: CASSLAQGPYGYTF
J: TRBJ2-7; size: -; D: -; V: TRBV7-2; DNA: TGTGCCAGCAGCTTAGAAGAGGTTTCCGAGCAGTACTTC; CDR3: CASSLEEVSEQYF
J: TRBJ1-3; size: -; D: -; V: TRBV28; DNA: TGTGCCAGCAGTCCCCCGACAGGCTCTGGAAACACCATATATTTT; CDR3: CASSPPTGSGNTIYF
J: TRBJ2-3; size: -; D: -; V: TRBV29-1; DNA: TGCAGCGTTGAATTACGGCTCGCCAACAGTGCAGATACGCAGTATTTT; CDR3: CSVELRLANSADTQYF
J: TRBJ1-4; size: -; D: TRBD1; V: TRBV4-1; DNA: TGCGCCAGCAGCCAAGAACTTGGGACAGTCTATGCAACTAATGAAAAACTGTTTTTT; CDR3: CASSQELGTVYATNEKLFF
J: TRBJ1-5; size: -; D: -; V: TRBV10-3; DNA: TGTGCCACCTGGGGGGGATATAGCAATCAGCCCCAGCATTTT; CDR3: CATWGGYSNQPQHF
J: TRBJ2-1; size: -; D: TRBD2; V: TRBV6-1; DNA: TGTGCCAGCAGTGGAGTAGCGGGGGGCCCTTTCTTTTCCTACAATGAGCAGTTCTTC; CDR3: CASSGVAGGPFFSYNEQFF